The rows below give T cell receptor beta chains drawn from one sample of a study of a mutant IDH1 vaccine in newly diagnosed glioma. TCRdb keeps only in-frame clones here, not all; method: immunoSEQ multiplex PCR. The repertoire holds fewer than 55,000 clones, about 61% seen once, with around 4.8% in the top ten. Their antigen targets remain unknown. The specimen was peripheral blood mononuclear cells (PBMCs), collected from a glioma patient whose treatment included an IDH1 peptide vaccine. The receptors stem from a man in his forties with glioma. Some clones in this sample may be carry-over from other donors' samples. CDR3s leave out the opening cysteine and the closing phenylalanine or tryptophan. A D gene is named only where the DNA matches it firmly.

CDR3,J,V,D
ASRHQRAFGTNTEAF,TRBJ1-1,TRBV2,-
ASSTHSTSGYGYT,TRBJ1-2,TRBV27,-
ASSIGDALNIQY,TRBJ2-4,TRBV19,-
ASRIEETQY,TRBJ2-5,TRBV19,-
ASSPLYAVEDLSEETNEKLF,TRBJ1-4,TRBV4-2,-
SVVLQGAGEQY,TRBJ2-7,TRBV29-1,TRBD1
ASQNRGRGNQPQH,TRBJ1-5,TRBV6-6,TRBD1
ASSRETTEAF,TRBJ1-1,TRBV6-6,-
ASSQDGTGTNTEAF,TRBJ1-1,TRBV4-1,TRBD1
ASSEAQPTGEGNSPLH,TRBJ1-6,TRBV6-1,TRBD1
ASSQGKNQPQH,TRBJ1-5,TRBV2,-
ASSPQGSGTGELF,TRBJ2-2,TRBV5-4,-
ASSKDPLGINNEQF,TRBJ2-1,TRBV21-1,-
ASSRQGRTEAF,TRBJ1-1,TRBV19,TRBD1
ASSLLPSYEQY,TRBJ2-7,TRBV5-1,-
ASRSTENQETQY,TRBJ2-5,TRBV6-5,-
ASSLDYREQF,TRBJ2-1,TRBV7-9,-
ASRSGRLSNQPQH,TRBJ1-5,TRBV28,-
ASSAVRTYGYT,TRBJ1-2,TRBV10-1,-
ASRDTGFNGNTIY,TRBJ1-3,TRBV2,-
ASSSGGLHTGELF,TRBJ2-2,TRBV7-8,TRBD2
ASSELAGIYEQY,TRBJ2-7,TRBV6-1,TRBD2
ASSQDGQAYPYGYT,TRBJ1-2,TRBV4-1,-
ASSYQETQY,TRBJ2-5,TRBV5-1,-
ASSHGTAYGYT,TRBJ1-2,TRBV7-9,TRBD1
ASSLGQGGYGYT,TRBJ1-2,TRBV5-1,TRBD1
ASSFETGTGELF,TRBJ2-2,TRBV5-8,TRBD1
ASSDVHYGYT,TRBJ1-2,TRBV25-1,-
ASSQGPGGGYEQY,TRBJ2-7,TRBV4-1,TRBD1
ASSGPEGASTEAF,TRBJ1-1,TRBV9,TRBD1
ASSPQGSGVSEQY,TRBJ2-7,TRBV18,TRBD2
ASGLGQGRGYT,TRBJ1-2,TRBV12-5,-
ASSQDGPLAYEQY,TRBJ2-7,TRBV6-1,-
AISRDSANEKLF,TRBJ1-4,TRBV10-3,TRBD1